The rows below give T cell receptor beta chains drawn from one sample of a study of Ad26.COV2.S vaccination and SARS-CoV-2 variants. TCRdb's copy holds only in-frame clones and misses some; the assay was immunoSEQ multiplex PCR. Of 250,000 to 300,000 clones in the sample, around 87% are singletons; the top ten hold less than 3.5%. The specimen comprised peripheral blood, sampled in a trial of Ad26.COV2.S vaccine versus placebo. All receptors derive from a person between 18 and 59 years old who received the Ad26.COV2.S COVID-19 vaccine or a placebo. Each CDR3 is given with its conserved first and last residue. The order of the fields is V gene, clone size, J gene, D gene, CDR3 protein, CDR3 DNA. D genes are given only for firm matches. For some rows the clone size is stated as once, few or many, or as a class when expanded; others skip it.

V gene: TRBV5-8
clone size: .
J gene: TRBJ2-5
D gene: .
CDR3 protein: CASSLVRETQYF
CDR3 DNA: TGTGCCAGCAGCTTGGTTAGAGAGACCCAGTACTTC

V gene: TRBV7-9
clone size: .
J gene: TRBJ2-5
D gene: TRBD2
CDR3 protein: CASSARGLAGYGTQYF
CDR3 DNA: TGTGCCAGCAGCGCTAGAGGTCTAGCGGGGTACGGGACCCAGTACTTC

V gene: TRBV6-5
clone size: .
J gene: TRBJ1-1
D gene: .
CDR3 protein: CASSYAGRTEAFF
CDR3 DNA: TGTGCCAGCAGTTACGCAGGGCGAACTGAAGCTTTCTTT

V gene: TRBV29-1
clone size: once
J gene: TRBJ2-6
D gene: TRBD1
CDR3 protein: CSAQTGVWSGANVLTF
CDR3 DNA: TGCAGCGCACAGACAGGGGTATGGTCTGGGGCCAACGTCCTGACTTTC

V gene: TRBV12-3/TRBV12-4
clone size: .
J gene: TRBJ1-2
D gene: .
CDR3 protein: CASSSSRQGYTF
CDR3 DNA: TGTGCCAGCAGTAGCTCGAGACAGGGCTACACCTTC

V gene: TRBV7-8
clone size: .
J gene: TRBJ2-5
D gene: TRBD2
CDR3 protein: CASSLLALAGGRETQYF
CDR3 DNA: TGTGCCAGCAGCTTATTGGCACTAGCGGGGGGGCGAGAGACCCAGTACTTC

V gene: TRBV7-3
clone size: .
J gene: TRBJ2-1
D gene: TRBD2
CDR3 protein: CASSLGLSGYNEQFF
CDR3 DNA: TGTGCCAGCAGCTTAGGCCTTAGCGGGTACAATGAGCAGTTCTTC

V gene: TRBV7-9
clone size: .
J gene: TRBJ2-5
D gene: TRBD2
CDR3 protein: CASSPRTSGEGETQYF
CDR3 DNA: TGTGCCAGCAGCCCCCGGACTAGCGGGGAAGGAGAGACCCAGTACTTC

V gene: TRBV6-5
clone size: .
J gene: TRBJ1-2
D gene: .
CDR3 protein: CASSYSMYRVGGYTF
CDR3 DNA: TGTGCCAGCAGTTACTCAATGTACAGGGTTGGTGGCTACACCTTC

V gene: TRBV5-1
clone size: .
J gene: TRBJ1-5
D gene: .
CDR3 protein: CASSLDGFSQPQHF
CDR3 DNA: TGCGCCAGCAGCCTGGACGGTTTCTCTCAGCCCCAGCATTTT

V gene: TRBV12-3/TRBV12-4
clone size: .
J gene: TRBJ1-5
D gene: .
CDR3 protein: CASSLAENQPQHF
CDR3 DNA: TGTGCCAGCAGTTTAGCAGAGAATCAGCCCCAGCATTTT

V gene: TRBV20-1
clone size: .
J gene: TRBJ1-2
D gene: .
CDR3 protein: CSASDPRTAGYGYTF
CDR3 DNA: TGCAGTGCTAGTGACCCAAGGACAGCGGGCTATGGCTACACCTTC

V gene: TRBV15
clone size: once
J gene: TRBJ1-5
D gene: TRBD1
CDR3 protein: CATSRGRQGNSNQPQHF
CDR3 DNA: TGTGCCACCAGCAGGGGTAGACAGGGCAATAGCAATCAGCCCCAGCATTTT

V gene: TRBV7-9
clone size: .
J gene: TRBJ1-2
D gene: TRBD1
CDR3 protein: CASSPGGQDGYTF
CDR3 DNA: TGTGCCAGCAGCCCAGGGGGTCAGGATGGCTACACCTTC

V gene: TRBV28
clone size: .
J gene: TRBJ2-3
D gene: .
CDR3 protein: CAISQGGADTQYF
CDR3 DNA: TGTGCCATCTCGCAGGGTGGTGCGGATACGCAGTATTTT

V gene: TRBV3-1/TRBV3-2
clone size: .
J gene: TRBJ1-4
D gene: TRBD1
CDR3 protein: CASSPTDRGNEKLFF
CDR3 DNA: TGTGCCAGCAGCCCTACGGACAGGGGAAATGAAAAACTGTTTTTT

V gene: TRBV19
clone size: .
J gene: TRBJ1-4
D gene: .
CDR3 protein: CASSRTNEKLFF
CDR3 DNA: TGTGCCAGTAGCAGAACTAATGAAAAACTGTTTTTT

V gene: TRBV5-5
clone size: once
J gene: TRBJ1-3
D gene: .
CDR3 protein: CASSLALGLGGNTIYF
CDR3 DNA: TGTGCCAGCAGCTTGGCTCTAGGGCTCGGTGGAAACACCATATATTTT

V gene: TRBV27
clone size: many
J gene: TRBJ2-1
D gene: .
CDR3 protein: CASSSGSVNEQFF
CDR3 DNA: TGTGCCAGCAGTTCGGGTTCGGTAAATGAGCAGTTCTTC

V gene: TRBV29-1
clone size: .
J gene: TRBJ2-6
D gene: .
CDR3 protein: CSVTGVGGANVLTF
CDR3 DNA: TGCAGCGTGACGGGTGTAGGGGGGGCCAACGTCCTGACTTTC

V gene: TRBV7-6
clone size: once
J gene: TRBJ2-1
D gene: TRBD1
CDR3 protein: CASSEGTGLLGEQFF
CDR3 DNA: TGTGCCAGCAGCGAAGGGACAGGGCTTCTGGGTGAGCAGTTCTTC

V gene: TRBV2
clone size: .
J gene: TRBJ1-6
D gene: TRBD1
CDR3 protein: CASSDGTASHF
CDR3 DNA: TGTGCCAGCAGTGATGGGACAGCATCCCACTTT

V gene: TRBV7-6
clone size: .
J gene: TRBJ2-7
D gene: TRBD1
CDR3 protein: CASSRGTGASYEQYF
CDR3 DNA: TGTGCCAGCAGCCGGGGGACAGGGGCTTCCTACGAGCAGTACTTC

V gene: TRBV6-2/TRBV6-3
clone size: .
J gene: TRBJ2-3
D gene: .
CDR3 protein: CASSYGQGSTDTQYF
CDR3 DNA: TGTGCCAGCAGTTACGGTCAGGGAAGCACAGATACGCAGTATTTT

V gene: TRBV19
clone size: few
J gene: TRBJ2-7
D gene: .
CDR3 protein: CASSPRTHTYEQYF
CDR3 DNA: TGTGCCAGTAGTCCCCGGACGCATACCTACGAGCAGTACTTC

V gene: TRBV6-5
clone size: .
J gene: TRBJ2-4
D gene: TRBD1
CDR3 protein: CASSPTGVSNIQYF
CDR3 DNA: TGTGCCAGCAGTCCTACAGGGGTTTCCAACATTCAGTACTTC

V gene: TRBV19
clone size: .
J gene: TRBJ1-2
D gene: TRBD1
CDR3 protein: CASSITSIQGARDGYTF
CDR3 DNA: TGTGCCAGTAGTATTACCTCGATTCAGGGGGCCAGAGATGGCTACACCTTC

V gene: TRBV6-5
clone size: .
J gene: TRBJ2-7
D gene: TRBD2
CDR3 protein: CASRGGTSGSYEQYF
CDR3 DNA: TGTGCCAGCAGGGGGGGGACTAGCGGCTCCTACGAGCAGTACTTC

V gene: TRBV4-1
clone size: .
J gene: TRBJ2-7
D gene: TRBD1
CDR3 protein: CASSQLRQGPEQYF
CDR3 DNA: TGCGCCAGCAGCCAACTAAGACAGGGTCCCGAGCAGTACTTC

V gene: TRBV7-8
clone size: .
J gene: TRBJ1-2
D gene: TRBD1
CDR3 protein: CASSPPWDSGYTF
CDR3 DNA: TGTGCCAGCAGCCCGCCCTGGGACAGTGGCTACACCTTC

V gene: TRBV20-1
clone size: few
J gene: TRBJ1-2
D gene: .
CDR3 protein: CSASVGTAAWSGYTF
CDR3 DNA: TGCAGTGCTAGTGTGGGCACAGCGGCTTGGTCCGGCTACACCTTC

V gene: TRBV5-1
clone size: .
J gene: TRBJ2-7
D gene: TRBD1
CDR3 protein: CASSPGQGNYEQYF
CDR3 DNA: TGCGCCAGCAGCCCGGGACAGGGAAACTACGAGCAGTACTTC

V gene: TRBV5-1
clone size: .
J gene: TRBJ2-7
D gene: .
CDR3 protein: CASSLYLGPYEQYF
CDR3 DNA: TGCGCCAGCAGCTTATACTTAGGGCCCTACGAGCAGTACTTC

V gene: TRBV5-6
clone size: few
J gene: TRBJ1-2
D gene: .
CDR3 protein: CASSGEGGLGYGYTF
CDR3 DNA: TGTGCCAGCAGCGGGGAGGGAGGTCTAGGCTATGGCTACACCTTC